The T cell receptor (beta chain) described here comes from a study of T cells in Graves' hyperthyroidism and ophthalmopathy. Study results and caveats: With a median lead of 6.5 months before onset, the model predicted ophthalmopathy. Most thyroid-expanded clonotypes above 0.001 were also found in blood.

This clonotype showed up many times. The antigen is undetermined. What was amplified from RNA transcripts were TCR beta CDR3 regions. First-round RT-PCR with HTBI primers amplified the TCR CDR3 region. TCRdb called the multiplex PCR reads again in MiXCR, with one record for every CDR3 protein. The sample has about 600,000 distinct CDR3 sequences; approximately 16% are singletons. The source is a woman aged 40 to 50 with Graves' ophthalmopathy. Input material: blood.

This chain's CDR3 is CASSYSIRATNEKLFF. CDR3 nucleotide sequence: TGTGCCAGCAGTTACTCGATCAGGGCAACTAATGAAAAACTGTTTTTT. The rearrangement joins TRBV6-5 to TRBJ1-4, with D maybe TRBD1 (5 bases). The V gene lost 0 bases and the J gene lost 0 bases, with 8 bases spanning the gap. The germline CDR1 and CDR2 sequences are MNHEY and SVGAGI. The CDR3 is 16 residues long.